The clone carrying this T cell receptor beta chain was counted a single time. V shed 3 bases and J 10 bases; nucleotides not matched to a gene: 2. CDR1 and CDR2 (germline): SGHKS, YYEKEE (reference sequence). The CDR3 has 12 residues. This entry is derived from a study of T cell changes during pregnancy in multiple sclerosis. Some clones are missing from TCRdb's copy, which holds only in-frame ones; the method was immunoSEQ multiplex PCR. The table has roughly 48,000 clones, 92% seen once. The source material was CD4+ T cells from peripheral blood mononuclear cells, sampled in the second trimester of pregnancy. The chain employs TRBV5-5 and TRBJ1-1; TRBD1 matches at 11 bases. The clonotype comes from a female donor in good health, enrolled as a control in a pregnancy study. This chain's CDR3 is CASSSGQGGAFF. In nucleotides, the CDR3 is TGTGCCAGCAGCTCGGGACAGGGGGGAGCTTTCTTT. Filled out from reference TRBV5-5 and TRBJ1-1, the complete variable domain reads DAGVTQSPTHLIKTRGQQVTLRCSPISGHKSVSWYQQVLGQGPQFIFQYYEKEERGRGNFPDRFSARQFPNYSSELNVNALLLGDSALYLCASSSGQGGAFFGQGTRLTVV.